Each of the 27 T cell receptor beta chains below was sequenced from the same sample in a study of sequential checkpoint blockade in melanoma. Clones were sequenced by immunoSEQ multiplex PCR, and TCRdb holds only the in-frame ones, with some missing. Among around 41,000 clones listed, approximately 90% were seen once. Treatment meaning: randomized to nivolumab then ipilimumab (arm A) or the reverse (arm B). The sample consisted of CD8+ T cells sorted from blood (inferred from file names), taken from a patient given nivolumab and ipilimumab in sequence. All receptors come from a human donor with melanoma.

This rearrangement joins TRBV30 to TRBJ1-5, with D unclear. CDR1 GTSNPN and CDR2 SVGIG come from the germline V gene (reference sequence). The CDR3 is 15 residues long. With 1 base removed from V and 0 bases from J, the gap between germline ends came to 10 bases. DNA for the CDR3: TGTGCCTGGAGTGCTCGGGAGATTAGCAATCAGCCCCAGCATTTT. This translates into CAWSAREISNQPQHF. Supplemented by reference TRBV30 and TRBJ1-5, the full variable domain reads SQTIHQWPATLVQPVGSPLSLECTVEGTSNPNLYWYRQAAGRGLQLLFYSVGIGQISSEVPQNLSASRPQDRQFILSSKKLLLSDSGFYLCAWSAREISNQPQHFGDGTRLSIL.

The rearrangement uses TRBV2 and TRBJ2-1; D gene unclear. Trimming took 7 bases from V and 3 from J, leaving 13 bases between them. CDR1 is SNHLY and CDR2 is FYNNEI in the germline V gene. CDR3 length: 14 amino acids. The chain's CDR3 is CASTNSESYNEQFF. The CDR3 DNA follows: TGTGCCAGCACGAACTCCGAGAGCTACAATGAGCAGTTCTTC.

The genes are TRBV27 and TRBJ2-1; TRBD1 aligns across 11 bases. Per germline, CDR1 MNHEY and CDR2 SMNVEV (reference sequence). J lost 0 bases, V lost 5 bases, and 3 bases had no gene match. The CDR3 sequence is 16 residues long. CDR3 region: CASSIGTGGSYNEQFF. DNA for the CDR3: TGTGCCAGCAGTATCGGGACAGGGGGCTCCTACAATGAGCAGTTCTTC.

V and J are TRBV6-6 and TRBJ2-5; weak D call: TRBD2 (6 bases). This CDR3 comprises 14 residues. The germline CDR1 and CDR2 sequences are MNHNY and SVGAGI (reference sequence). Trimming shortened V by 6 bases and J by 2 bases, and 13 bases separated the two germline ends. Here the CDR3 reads CASSYTSIQETQYF. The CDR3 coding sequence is TGTGCCAGCAGCTATACTAGCATTCAAGAGACCCAGTACTTC.

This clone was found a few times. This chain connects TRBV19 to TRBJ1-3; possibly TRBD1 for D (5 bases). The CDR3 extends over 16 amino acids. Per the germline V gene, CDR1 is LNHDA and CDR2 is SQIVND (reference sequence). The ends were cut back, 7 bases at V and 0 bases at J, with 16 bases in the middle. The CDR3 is CASIGTTTLSGNTIYF. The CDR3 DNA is TGTGCCAGTATTGGGACTACTACTCTCTCTGGAAACACCATATATTTT.

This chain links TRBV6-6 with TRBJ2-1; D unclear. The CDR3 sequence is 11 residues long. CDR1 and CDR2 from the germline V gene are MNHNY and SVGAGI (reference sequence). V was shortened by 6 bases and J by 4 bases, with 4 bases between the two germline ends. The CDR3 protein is CASRAYNEQFF. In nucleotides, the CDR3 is TGTGCCAGCAGGGCATACAATGAGCAGTTCTTC.

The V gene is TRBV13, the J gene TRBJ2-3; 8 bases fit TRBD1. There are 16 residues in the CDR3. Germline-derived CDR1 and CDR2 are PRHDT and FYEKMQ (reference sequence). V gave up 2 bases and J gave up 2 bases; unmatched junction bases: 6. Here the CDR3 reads CASSLRTGTLTDTQYF. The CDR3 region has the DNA TGTGCCAGCAGCTTAAGGACAGGGACCCTCACAGATACGCAGTATTTT.

CDR3 coding DNA: TGTGCCAGCAGTGACCCGGGACAGGGAGGGTCTGGGGCCAACGTCCTGACTTTC. This gives the protein CASSDPGQGGSGANVLTF. This sequence joins TRBV28 and TRBJ2-6, with 9 bases matching TRBD1. The ends lost 5 bases at V and 1 base at J; junction bases unmatched: 9. Looked up from germline, CDR1 is MDHEN and CDR2 is SYDVKM. The CDR3 spans 18 residues.

The CDR3 loop is CASRNQQLYEQYF. CDR3 coding DNA: TGTGCCAGCAGGAATCAACAGCTTTACGAGCAGTACTTC. The chain employs TRBV28 and TRBJ2-7; D gene unclear. Germline V lookup: CDR1 MDHEN, CDR2 SYDVKM. There are 13 residues in the CDR3. V was clipped by 6 bases and J by 4 bases, with 13 bases between them.

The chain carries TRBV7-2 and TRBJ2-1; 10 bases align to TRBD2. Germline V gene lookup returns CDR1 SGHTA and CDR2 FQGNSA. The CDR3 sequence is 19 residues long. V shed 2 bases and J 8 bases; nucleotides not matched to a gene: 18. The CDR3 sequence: CASSLPIGASGRGDHEQFF. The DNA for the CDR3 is TGTGCCAGCAGCTTACCTATCGGGGCTAGCGGGAGAGGGGACCATGAGCAGTTCTTC.

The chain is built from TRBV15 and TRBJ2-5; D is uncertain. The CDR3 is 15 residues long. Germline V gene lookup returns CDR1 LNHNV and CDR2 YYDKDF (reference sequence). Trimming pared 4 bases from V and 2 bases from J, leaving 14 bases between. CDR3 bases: TGTGCCACCAGCACGGCTACAGAAACGCAAGAGACCCAGTACTTC. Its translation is CATSTATETQETQYF.

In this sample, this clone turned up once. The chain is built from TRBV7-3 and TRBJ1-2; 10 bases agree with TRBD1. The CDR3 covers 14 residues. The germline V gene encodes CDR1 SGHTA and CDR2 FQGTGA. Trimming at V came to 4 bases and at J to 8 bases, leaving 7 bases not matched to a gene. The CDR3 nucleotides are TGTGCCAGCAGCTCCGGACAGGGGGATAAAGGCTACACCTTC. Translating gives CASSSGQGDKGYTF.

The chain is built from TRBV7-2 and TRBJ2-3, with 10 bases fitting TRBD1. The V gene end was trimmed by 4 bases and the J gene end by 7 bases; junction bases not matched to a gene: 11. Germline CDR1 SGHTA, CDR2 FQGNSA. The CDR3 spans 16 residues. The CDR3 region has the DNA TGTGCCAGCAGCTCCCCGAGGCGGGACAGGGGAAATACGCAGTATTTT. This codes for CASSSPRRDRGNTQYF.

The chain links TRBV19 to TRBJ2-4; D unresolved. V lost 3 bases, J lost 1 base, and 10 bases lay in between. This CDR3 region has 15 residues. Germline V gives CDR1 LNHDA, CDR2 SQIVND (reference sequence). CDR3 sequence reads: CASSIAHWAKNIQYF. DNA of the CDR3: TGTGCCAGTAGTATCGCGCATTGGGCCAAAAACATTCAGTACTTC.

As DNA, the CDR3 is TGTGCCAGCAGCTTAGCCTACGGGGAGGGTGGCTACACCTTC. This sequence encodes CASSLAYGEGGYTF. V is TRBV7-6 and J is TRBJ1-2; D not certain. The CDR3 contains 14 residues. V lost 0 bases, J lost 7 bases, and 12 bases lay in between. Per the germline V gene, CDR1 is SGHVS and CDR2 is FNYEAQ.

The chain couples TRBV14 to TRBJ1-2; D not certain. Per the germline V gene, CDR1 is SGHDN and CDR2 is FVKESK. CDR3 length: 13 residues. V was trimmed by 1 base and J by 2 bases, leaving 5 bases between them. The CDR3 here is CASSQAGNYGYTF. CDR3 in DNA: TGTGCCAGCAGCCAAGCGGGGAACTATGGCTACACCTTC.

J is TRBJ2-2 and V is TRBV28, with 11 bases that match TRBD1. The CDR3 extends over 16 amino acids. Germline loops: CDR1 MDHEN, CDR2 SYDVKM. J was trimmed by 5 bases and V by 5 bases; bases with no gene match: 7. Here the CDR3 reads CASSPGQGAVTGELFF. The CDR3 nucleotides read TGTGCCAGCAGTCCTGGACAGGGGGCGGTTACCGGGGAGCTGTTTTTT.

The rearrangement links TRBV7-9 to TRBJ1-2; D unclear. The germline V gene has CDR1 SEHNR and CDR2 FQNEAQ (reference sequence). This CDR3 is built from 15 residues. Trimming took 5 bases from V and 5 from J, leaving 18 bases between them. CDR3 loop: CASSTVTGSPYGYTF. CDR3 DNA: TGTGCCAGCAGCACCGTGACCGGGAGTCCTTATGGCTACACCTTC.

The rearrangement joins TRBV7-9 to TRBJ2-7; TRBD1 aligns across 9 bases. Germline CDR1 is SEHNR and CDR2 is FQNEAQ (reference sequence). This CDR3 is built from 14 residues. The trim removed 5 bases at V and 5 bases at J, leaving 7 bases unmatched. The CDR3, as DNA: TGTGCCAGCAGCCCCCGGGACAGGGTCCACGAGCAGTACGTC. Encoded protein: CASSPRDRVHEQYV.

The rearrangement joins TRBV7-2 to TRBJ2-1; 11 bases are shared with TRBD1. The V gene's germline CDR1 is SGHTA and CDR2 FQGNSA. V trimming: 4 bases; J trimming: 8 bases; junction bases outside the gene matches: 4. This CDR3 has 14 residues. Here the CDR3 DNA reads TGTGCCAGCAGCTGGGGACAGGGGGGCTATGAGCAGTTCTTC. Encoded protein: CASSWGQGGYEQFF.

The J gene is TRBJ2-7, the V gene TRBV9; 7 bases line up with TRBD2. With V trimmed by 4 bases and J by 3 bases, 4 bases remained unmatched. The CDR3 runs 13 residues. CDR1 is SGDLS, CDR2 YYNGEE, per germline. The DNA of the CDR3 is TGTGCCAGCAGCTCTCCTAGCGGCTACGAGCAGTACTTC. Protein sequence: CASSSPSGYEQYF. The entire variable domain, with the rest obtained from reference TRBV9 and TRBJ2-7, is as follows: DSGVTQTPKHLITATGQRVTLRCSPRSGDLSVYWYQQSLDQGLQFLIQYYNGEERAKGNILERFSAQQFPDLHSELNLSSLELGDSALYFCASSSPSGYEQYFGPGTRLTVT.

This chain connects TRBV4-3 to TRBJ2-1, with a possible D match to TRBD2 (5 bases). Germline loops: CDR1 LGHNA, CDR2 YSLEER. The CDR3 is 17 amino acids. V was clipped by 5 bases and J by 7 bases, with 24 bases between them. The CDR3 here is CASSERGSGSARNEQFF. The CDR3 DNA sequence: TGCGCCAGCAGCGAAAGAGGGTCGGGCTCCGCTCGAAATGAGCAGTTCTTC.

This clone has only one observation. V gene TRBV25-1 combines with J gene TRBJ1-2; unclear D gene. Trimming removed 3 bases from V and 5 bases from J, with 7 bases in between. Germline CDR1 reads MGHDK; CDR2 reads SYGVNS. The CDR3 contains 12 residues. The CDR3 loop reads CASSDLLYGYTF. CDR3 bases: TGTGCCAGCAGTGACCTTCTTTATGGCTACACCTTC.

The CDR3 DNA is TGTGCCAGTAGTAGGAGGGACAGGGTCGAAGAGACCCAGTACTTC. Its translation is CASSRRDRVEETQYF. The chain combines TRBV19 with TRBJ2-5; TRBD1 aligns across 9 bases. The junction had 6 bases not matched to a gene; V was cut back by 4 bases and J by 3 bases. Germline V gives CDR1 LNHDA, CDR2 SQIVND (reference sequence). CDR3 length equals 15 residues.

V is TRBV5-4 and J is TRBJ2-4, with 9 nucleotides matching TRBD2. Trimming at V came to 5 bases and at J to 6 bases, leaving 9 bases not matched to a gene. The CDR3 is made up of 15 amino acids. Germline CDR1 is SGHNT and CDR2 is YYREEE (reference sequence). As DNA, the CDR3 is TGTGCCAGCAGATCTATGGGACTAGCAGGAAACATTCAGTACTTC. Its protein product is CASRSMGLAGNIQYF.

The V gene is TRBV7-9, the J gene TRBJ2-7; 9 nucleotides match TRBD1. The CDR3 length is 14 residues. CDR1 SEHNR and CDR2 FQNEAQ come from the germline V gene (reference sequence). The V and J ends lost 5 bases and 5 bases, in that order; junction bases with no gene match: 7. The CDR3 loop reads CASSTGQGSNEQYF. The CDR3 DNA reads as TGTGCCAGCAGCACGGGACAGGGAAGCAACGAGCAGTACTTC.

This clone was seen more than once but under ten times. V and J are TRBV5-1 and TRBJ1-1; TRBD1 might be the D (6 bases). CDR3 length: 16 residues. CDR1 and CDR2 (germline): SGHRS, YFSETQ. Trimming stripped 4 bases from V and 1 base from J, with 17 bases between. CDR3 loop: CASSKYRNRENTEAFF. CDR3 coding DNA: TGCGCCAGCAGCAAGTATCGGAACAGGGAGAACACTGAAGCTTTCTTT.